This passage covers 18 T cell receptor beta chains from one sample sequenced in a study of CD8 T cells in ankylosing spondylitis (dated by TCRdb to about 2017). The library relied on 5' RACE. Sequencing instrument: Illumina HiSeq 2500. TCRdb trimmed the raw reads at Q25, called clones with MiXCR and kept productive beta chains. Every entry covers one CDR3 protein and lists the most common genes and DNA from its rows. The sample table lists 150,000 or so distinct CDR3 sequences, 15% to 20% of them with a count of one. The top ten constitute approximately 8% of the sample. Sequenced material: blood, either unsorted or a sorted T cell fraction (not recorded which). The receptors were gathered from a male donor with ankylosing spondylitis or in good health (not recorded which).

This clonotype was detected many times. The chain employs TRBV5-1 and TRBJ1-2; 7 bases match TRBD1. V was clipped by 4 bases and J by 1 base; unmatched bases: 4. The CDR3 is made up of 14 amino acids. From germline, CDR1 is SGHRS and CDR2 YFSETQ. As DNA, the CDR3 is TGCGCCAGCAGCGACGGACAGGTTAACTATGGCTACACCTTC. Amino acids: CASSDGQVNYGYTF.

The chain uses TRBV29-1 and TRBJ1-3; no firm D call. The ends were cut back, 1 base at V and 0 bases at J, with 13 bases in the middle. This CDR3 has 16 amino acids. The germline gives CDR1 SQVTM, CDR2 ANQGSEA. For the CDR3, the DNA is TGCAGCGTTGAAGCGGGTGTATCGAGCTCTGGAAACACCATATATTTT. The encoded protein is CSVEAGVSSSGNTIYF.

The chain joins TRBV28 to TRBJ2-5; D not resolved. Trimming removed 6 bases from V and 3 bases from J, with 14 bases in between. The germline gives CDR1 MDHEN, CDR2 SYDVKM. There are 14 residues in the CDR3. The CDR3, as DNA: TGTGCCAGCAGGATAACCACGGCAGAAGAGACCCAGTACTTC. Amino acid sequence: CASRITTAEETQYF.

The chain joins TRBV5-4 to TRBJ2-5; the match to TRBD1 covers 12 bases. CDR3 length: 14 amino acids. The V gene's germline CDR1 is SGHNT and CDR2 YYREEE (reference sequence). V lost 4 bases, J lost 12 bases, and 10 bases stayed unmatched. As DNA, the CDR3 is TGTGCCAGCAGCCGTGGGGACAGGGGGCGCATTGAGTACTTC. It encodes CASSRGDRGRIEYF.

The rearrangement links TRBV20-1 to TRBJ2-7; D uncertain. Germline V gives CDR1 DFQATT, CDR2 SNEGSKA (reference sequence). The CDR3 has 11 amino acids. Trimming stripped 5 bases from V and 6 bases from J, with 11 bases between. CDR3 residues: CSAPRMTEQYF. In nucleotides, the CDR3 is TGCAGTGCTCCCCGAATGACCGAGCAGTACTTC.

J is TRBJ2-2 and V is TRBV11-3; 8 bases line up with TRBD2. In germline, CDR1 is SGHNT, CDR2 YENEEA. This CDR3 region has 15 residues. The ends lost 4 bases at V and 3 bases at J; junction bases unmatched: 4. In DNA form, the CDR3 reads TGTGCCAGCAGCTCGGGACTAGGGGACACCGGGGAGCTGTTTTTT. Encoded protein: CASSSGLGDTGELFF.

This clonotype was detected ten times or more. CDR3 in amino acids: CASSPRRGAHEQYF. The CDR3 DNA reads as TGTGCCAGCTCACCGAGACGCGGGGCACACGAGCAGTACTTC. This sequence joins TRBV18 and TRBJ2-7, with a possible D match to TRBD2 (6 bases). CDR1 is KGHSH and CDR2 is LQKENI in the germline V gene. V dropped 3 bases and J dropped 5 bases, with 14 bases sitting between them. The CDR3 runs to 14 residues.

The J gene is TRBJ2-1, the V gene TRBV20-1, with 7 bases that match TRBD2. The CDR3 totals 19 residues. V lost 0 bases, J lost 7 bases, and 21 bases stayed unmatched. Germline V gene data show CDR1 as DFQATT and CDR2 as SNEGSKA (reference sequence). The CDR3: CSARDEWLGSREDPNEQFF. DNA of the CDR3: TGCAGTGCTAGAGATGAATGGCTAGGCTCCCGGGAGGATCCGAATGAGCAGTTCTTC.

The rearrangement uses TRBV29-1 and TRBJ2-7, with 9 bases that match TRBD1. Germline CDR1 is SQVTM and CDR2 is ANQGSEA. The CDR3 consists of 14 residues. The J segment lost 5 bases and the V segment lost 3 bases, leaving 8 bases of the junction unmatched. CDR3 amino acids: CSVEGGTGTNEQYF. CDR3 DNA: TGCAGCGTTGAGGGGGGGACAGGGACGAACGAGCAGTACTTC.

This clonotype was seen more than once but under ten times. CDR3 sequence reads: CASSVAGGSYNEQFF. The CDR3 coding sequence is TGTGCCAGCAGCGTAGCAGGGGGCTCCTACAATGAGCAGTTCTTC. This chain uses TRBV9 with TRBJ2-1; 7 bases are a match to TRBD1. V dropped 0 bases and J dropped 0; count of bases not matched to a gene: 0. Germline CDR1 and CDR2: SGDLS and YYNGEE. The CDR3 has 15 amino acids.

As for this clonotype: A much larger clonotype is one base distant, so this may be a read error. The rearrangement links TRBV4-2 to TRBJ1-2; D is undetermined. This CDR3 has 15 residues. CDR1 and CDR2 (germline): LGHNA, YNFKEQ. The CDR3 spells CVSSQEAQRIGGYTF. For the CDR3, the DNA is TGTGTCAGCAGCCAAGAGGCACAGAGAATTGGTGGCTACACCTTC.

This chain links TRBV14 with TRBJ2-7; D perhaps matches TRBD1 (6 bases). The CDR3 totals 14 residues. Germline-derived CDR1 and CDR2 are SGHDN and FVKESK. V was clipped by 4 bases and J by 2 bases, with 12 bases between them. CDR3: CASSLNGGTYEQYF. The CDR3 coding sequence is TGTGCCAGCAGCCTCAATGGGGGCACCTACGAGCAGTACTTC.

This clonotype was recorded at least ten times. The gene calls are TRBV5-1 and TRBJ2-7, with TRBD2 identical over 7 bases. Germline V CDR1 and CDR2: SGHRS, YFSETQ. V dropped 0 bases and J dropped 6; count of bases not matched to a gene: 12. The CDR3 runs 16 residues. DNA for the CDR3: TGCGCCAGCAGCTTGGCCTTAAGGGGAGGGCCCCTCGAGCAGTACTTC. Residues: CASSLALRGGPLEQYF.

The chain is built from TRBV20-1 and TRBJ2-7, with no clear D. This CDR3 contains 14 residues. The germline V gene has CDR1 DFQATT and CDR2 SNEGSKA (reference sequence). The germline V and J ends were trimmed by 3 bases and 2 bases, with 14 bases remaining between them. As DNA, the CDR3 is TGCAGTGCTAGCGCTCCTTATGGCCCCTACGAGCAGTACTTC. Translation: CSASAPYGPYEQYF.

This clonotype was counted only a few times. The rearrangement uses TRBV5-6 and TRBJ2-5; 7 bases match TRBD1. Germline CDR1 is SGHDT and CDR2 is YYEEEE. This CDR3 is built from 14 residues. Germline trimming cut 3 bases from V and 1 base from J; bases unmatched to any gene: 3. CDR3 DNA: TGTGCCAGCAGCTATGGGACAGTCCAAGAGACCCAGTACTTC. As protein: CASSYGTVQETQYF.

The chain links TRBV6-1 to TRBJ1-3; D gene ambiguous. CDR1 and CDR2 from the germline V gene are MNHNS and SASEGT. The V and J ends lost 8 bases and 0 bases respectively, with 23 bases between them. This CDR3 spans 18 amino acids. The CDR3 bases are TGTGCCAGCTGTGTACGGACCCGAGGAGGGAGCTCTGGAAACACCATATATTTT. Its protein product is CASCVRTRGGSSGNTIYF.

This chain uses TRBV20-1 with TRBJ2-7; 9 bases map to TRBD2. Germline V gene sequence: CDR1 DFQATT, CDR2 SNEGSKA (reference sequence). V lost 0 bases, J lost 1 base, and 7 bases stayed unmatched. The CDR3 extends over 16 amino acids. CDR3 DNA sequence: TGCAGTGCTAGAGATTTGGTAGCGGGAGCTTCCTACGAGCAGTACTTC. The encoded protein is CSARDLVAGASYEQYF.

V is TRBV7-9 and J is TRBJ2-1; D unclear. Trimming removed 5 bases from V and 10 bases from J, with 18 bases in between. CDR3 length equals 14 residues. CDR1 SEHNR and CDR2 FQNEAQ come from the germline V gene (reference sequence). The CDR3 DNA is TGTGCCAGCAGCCTCCCTTCTGGGGTCAAGGAGCAGTTCTTC. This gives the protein CASSLPSGVKEQFF.